Listed below are T cell receptor beta chains from one sample, sequenced in a study of control samples from healthy donors and cancer patients. Using immunoSEQ multiplex PCR, the repertoire was profiled, and TCRdb retains in-frame clones only, with some absent. The sample includes around 71,000 clones, 87% seen only once; the top ten take approximately 2.1%. The sample taken for sequencing was PBMCs. These receptors were collected from a woman aged 45-65 years with head and neck cancer. Each CDR3 is given with its conserved first and last residue. D genes are given only for firm matches. Part of the rows lack a size; the others show once, few, many or a class for expanded clones.

v_gene: TRBV3-1/TRBV3-2; j_gene: TRBJ1-1; abundance: -; d_gene: -; CDR3aa: CASSQGGEAFF
v_gene: TRBV5-5; j_gene: TRBJ1-2; abundance: -; d_gene: TRBD1; CDR3aa: CASSSPGGFYGYTF
v_gene: TRBV2; j_gene: TRBJ1-3; abundance: -; d_gene: -; CDR3aa: CASRADRGTSGNTIYF
v_gene: TRBV5-1; j_gene: TRBJ1-6; abundance: -; d_gene: -; CDR3aa: CASSLGLGGQDSPLHF
v_gene: TRBV5-4; j_gene: TRBJ1-2; abundance: -; d_gene: -; CDR3aa: CASSLSPDGIPNYGYTF
v_gene: TRBV6-6; j_gene: TRBJ2-7; abundance: -; d_gene: TRBD2; CDR3aa: CASSPPHRASGNSYEQYF
v_gene: TRBV28; j_gene: TRBJ1-1; abundance: -; d_gene: -; CDR3aa: CASKGNTEAFF
v_gene: TRBV28; j_gene: TRBJ2-1; abundance: -; d_gene: TRBD2; CDR3aa: CASRERGGSYNEQFF
v_gene: TRBV21-1; j_gene: TRBJ1-5; abundance: -; d_gene: -; CDR3aa: CASSKAPGQGVGNQPQHF
v_gene: TRBV7-3; j_gene: TRBJ2-1; abundance: -; d_gene: TRBD1; CDR3aa: CASSLFSGGDEQFF
v_gene: TRBV25-1; j_gene: TRBJ2-3; abundance: -; d_gene: -; CDR3aa: CASSFGTVTTDTQYF
v_gene: TRBV7-2; j_gene: TRBJ1-1; abundance: few; d_gene: -; CDR3aa: CASSLLGLQAFF
v_gene: TRBV10-2; j_gene: TRBJ1-4; abundance: -; d_gene: -; CDR3aa: CASSEWEGWSTNEKLFF
v_gene: TRBV12-3/TRBV12-4; j_gene: TRBJ1-1; abundance: -; d_gene: -; CDR3aa: CASRDGRVSEAFF
v_gene: TRBV19; j_gene: TRBJ2-7; abundance: -; d_gene: -; CDR3aa: CASSVRAGNAYEQYF
v_gene: TRBV3-1/TRBV3-2; j_gene: TRBJ2-3; abundance: -; d_gene: TRBD2; CDR3aa: CASSQTSGGITDTQYF
v_gene: TRBV3-1/TRBV3-2; j_gene: TRBJ1-1; abundance: -; d_gene: -; CDR3aa: CASSQGLGVATRDTEAFF
v_gene: TRBV20-1; j_gene: TRBJ1-1; abundance: -; d_gene: -; CDR3aa: CSAGGEPAFF
v_gene: TRBV5-1; j_gene: TRBJ2-1; abundance: -; d_gene: -; CDR3aa: CASSPDGSYNEQFF
v_gene: TRBV4-1; j_gene: TRBJ1-2; abundance: -; d_gene: -; CDR3aa: CASSQVRGAGGYTF
v_gene: TRBV7-2; j_gene: TRBJ2-1; abundance: -; d_gene: TRBD2; CDR3aa: CASSLATGTSGRNEQFF
v_gene: TRBV6-5; j_gene: TRBJ2-7; abundance: -; d_gene: -; CDR3aa: CASRFQDSISEWYF
v_gene: TRBV7-9; j_gene: TRBJ2-1; abundance: -; d_gene: -; CDR3aa: CASSLGGAQSSYNEQFF
v_gene: TRBV28; j_gene: TRBJ2-2; abundance: -; d_gene: -; CDR3aa: CASSPRRALAGELFF
v_gene: TRBV3-1/TRBV3-2; j_gene: TRBJ1-3; abundance: -; d_gene: -; CDR3aa: CASSLGRPSTTIYF
v_gene: TRBV5-1; j_gene: TRBJ2-2; abundance: -; d_gene: TRBD2; CDR3aa: CASSPGTSGGTNTGELFF
v_gene: TRBV6-1; j_gene: TRBJ2-7; abundance: -; d_gene: -; CDR3aa: CASSDPSGSYEQHF
v_gene: TRBV4-1; j_gene: TRBJ1-2; abundance: -; d_gene: -; CDR3aa: CASSHVKDSPLNGYTF
v_gene: TRBV20-1; j_gene: TRBJ1-1; abundance: -; d_gene: -; CDR3aa: CSANPFEAFF
v_gene: TRBV5-4; j_gene: TRBJ1-3; abundance: -; d_gene: -; CDR3aa: CASSWGTTGNTIYF
v_gene: TRBV28; j_gene: TRBJ1-1; abundance: -; d_gene: -; CDR3aa: CASSLRGAHSTEAFF
v_gene: TRBV5-6; j_gene: TRBJ2-3; abundance: once; d_gene: TRBD2; CDR3aa: CASSLGLAVSTDTQYF
v_gene: TRBV12-3/TRBV12-4; j_gene: TRBJ1-1; abundance: -; d_gene: -; CDR3aa: CASSLGMNTEAFF
v_gene: TRBV5-1; j_gene: TRBJ2-7; abundance: once; d_gene: TRBD1; CDR3aa: CASSPGQGSGIYEQYF
v_gene: TRBV28; j_gene: TRBJ1-1; abundance: -; d_gene: -; CDR3aa: CASSLPFEAFF
v_gene: TRBV5-5; j_gene: TRBJ1-1; abundance: -; d_gene: -; CDR3aa: CASSRGVMVSEAFF
v_gene: TRBV3-1/TRBV3-2; j_gene: TRBJ1-5; abundance: -; d_gene: -; CDR3aa: CASSQADNQPQHF
v_gene: TRBV3-1/TRBV3-2; j_gene: TRBJ2-6; abundance: -; d_gene: -; CDR3aa: CASTRGGTLSGANVLTF
v_gene: TRBV3-1/TRBV3-2; j_gene: TRBJ2-2; abundance: -; d_gene: -; CDR3aa: CASSQDGGPYTGELFF
v_gene: TRBV4-2; j_gene: TRBJ2-1; abundance: -; d_gene: -; CDR3aa: CASSQDYGGPPYNEQFF
v_gene: TRBV13; j_gene: TRBJ1-5; abundance: -; d_gene: TRBD1; CDR3aa: CASSLGDRGQPQHF
v_gene: TRBV7-9; j_gene: TRBJ2-5; abundance: -; d_gene: -; CDR3aa: CASSFSGETQYF
v_gene: TRBV5-1; j_gene: TRBJ2-3; abundance: -; d_gene: -; CDR3aa: CASSSDAGITDTQYF
v_gene: TRBV7-3; j_gene: TRBJ2-5; abundance: -; d_gene: TRBD2; CDR3aa: CASSPSGEETQYF
v_gene: TRBV28; j_gene: TRBJ2-6; abundance: -; d_gene: TRBD1; CDR3aa: CASRLQGVSGANVLTF
v_gene: TRBV7-2; j_gene: TRBJ1-1; abundance: -; d_gene: -; CDR3aa: CASSSRIQGTTEAFF
v_gene: TRBV12-3/TRBV12-4; j_gene: TRBJ1-3; abundance: -; d_gene: -; CDR3aa: CASSLRNTIYF
v_gene: TRBV7-6; j_gene: TRBJ2-2; abundance: -; d_gene: -; CDR3aa: CASSLASARGGSGELFF
v_gene: TRBV4-2; j_gene: TRBJ2-5; abundance: -; d_gene: -; CDR3aa: CASSQDSLSIQETQYF
v_gene: TRBV10-3; j_gene: TRBJ2-2; abundance: once; d_gene: TRBD1; CDR3aa: CATGLSGGTGELFF
v_gene: TRBV28; j_gene: TRBJ2-5; abundance: -; d_gene: TRBD1; CDR3aa: CASVQQGAGETQYF
v_gene: TRBV7-2; j_gene: TRBJ2-1; abundance: -; d_gene: TRBD2; CDR3aa: CASSLAPSGGAYNEQFF
v_gene: TRBV11-2; j_gene: TRBJ1-6; abundance: -; d_gene: TRBD1; CDR3aa: CASSLGGQNNSPLHF
v_gene: TRBV7-2; j_gene: TRBJ1-6; abundance: -; d_gene: -; CDR3aa: CASSLDQLGSPLHF
v_gene: TRBV4-2; j_gene: TRBJ2-5; abundance: -; d_gene: -; CDR3aa: CASSRSGQETQYF